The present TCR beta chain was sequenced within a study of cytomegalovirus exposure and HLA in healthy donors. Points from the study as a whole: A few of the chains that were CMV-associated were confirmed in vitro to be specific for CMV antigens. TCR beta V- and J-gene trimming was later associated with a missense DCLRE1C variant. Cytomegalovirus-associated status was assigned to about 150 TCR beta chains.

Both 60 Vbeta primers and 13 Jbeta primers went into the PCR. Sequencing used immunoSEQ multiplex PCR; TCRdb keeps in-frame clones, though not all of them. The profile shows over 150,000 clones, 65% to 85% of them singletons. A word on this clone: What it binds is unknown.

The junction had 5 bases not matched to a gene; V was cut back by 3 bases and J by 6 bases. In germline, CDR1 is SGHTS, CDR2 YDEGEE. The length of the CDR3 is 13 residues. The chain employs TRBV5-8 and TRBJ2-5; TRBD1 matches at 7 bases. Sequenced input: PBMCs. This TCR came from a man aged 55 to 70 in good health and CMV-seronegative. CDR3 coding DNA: TGTGCCAGCAGCTCGACAGGGTTAAAGACCCAGTACTTC. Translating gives CASSSTGLKTQYF. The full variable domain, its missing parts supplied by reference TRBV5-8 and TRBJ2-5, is EAGVTQSPTHLIKTRGQQATLRCSPISGHTSVYWYQQALGLGLQFLLWYDEGEERNRGNFPPRFSGRQFPNYSSELNVNALELEDSALYLCASSSTGLKTQYFGPGTRLLVL.